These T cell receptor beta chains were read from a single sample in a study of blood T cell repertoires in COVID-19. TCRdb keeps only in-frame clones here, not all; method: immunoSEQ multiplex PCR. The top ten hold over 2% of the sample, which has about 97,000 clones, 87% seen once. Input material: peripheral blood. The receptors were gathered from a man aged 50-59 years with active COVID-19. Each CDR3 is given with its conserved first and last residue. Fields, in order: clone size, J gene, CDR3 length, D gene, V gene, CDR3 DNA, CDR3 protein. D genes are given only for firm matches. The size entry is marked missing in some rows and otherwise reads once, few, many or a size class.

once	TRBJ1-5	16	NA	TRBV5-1	TGCGCCAGCAGCTTGGGGGGAGCGGGTAGCAATCAGCCCCAGCATTTT	CASSLGGAGSNQPQHF
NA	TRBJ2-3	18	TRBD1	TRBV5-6	TGTGCCAGCAGTTTGACAGGGGGATCCTTGGGGGGCACAGATACGCAGTATTTT	CASSLTGGSLGGTDTQYF
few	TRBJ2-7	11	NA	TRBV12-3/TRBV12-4	TGTGCCAGCAGTCCGAGTTGGGAGCAGTACTTC	CASSPSWEQYF
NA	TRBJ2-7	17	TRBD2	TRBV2	TGTGCCAGCAGTGTCCCGACTAGCGGGGGGAGCACGTACGAGCAGTACTTC	CASSVPTSGGSTYEQYF
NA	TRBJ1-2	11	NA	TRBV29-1	TGCAGCGTCCCGGGTAACTATGGCTACACCTTC	CSVPGNYGYTF
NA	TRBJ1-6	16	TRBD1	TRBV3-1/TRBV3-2	TGTGCCAGCAGCTACGGGACAGGGGGAAGAAATTCACCCCTCCACTTT	CASSYGTGGRNSPLHF
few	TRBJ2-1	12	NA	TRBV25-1	TGTGCCAGCAGTTACAGTTACAATGAGCAGTTCTTC	CASSYSYNEQFF
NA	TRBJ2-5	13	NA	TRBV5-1	TGCGCCAGCAGCTTGACTAGCCTGGAGACCCAGTACTTC	CASSLTSLETQYF
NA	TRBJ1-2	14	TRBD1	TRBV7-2	TGTGCCAGCAGCCGGGGGACAGGGCCCTATGGCTACACCTTC	CASSRGTGPYGYTF
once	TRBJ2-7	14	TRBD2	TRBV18	TGTGCCAGCTCACCACGCCGGGGGGGGGAAGAGCAGTACTTC	CASSPRRGGEEQYF
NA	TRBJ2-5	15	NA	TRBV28	TGTGCCAGCGCCTCCCAAATCAGGGTAGGGGAGACCCAGTACTTC	CASASQIRVGETQYF
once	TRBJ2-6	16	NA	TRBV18	TGTGCCAGCTCCCACCTTGCAGGGGATGGGGCCAACGTCCTGACTTTC	CASSHLAGDGANVLTF
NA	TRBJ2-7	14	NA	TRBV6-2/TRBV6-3	TGTGCCAGCAGTTACTCACCAGATTCCTACGAGCAGTACTTC	CASSYSPDSYEQYF
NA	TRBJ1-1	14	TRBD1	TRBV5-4	TGTGCCAGCAGCTCGGGACAGGGGGACACTGAAGCTTTCTTT	CASSSGQGDTEAFF
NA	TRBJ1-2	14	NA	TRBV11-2	TGTGCCAGCACCGTCAGGGCACCTCAGGATGGCTACACCTTC	CASTVRAPQDGYTF
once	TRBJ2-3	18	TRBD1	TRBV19	TGTGCCAGTAGATGGGTGCAGTGGGGACAGGGGAGCACAGATACGCAGTATTTT	CASRWVQWGQGSTDTQYF
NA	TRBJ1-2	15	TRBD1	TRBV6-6	TGTGCCAGCAGTTATCATACAGGGGGTAACTATGGCTACACCTTC	CASSYHTGGNYGYTF
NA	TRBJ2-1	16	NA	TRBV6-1	TGTGCCAGCAGCGAATTGTGGGGGACTTTGAACAATGAGCAGTTCTTC	CASSELWGTLNNEQFF
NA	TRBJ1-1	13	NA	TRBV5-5	TGTGCCAGCAGCTTGGGAGTGAACACTGAAGCTTTCTTT	CASSLGVNTEAFF
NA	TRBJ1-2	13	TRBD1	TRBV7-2	TGTGCCAGCAGCCGACAGGGAAGGCCTGGCTACACCTTC	CASSRQGRPGYTF
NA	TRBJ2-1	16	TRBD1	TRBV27	TGTGCCAGCAGCCTCGGCGCCTGGACAGGGCGAAATGAGCAGTTCTTC	CASSLGAWTGRNEQFF
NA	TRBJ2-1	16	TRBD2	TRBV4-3	TGCGCCAGCAGCCAATCACTAGCGGGGAACTACAATGAGCAGTTCTTC	CASSQSLAGNYNEQFF
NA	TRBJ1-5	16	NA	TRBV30	TGTGCCTGGAGTGTAGGGGCAGGGTTTTTGAGTCAGCCCCAGCATTTT	CAWSVGAGFLSQPQHF
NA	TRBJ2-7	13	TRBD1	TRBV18	TGTGCCAGCTCACCACAGGGGGCGGTTGAGCAGTACTTC	CASSPQGAVEQYF
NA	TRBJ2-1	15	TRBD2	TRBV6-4	TGTGCCAGCAGTGAGAGAGCGGGGGGCCCCAATGAGCAGTTCTTC	CASSERAGGPNEQFF
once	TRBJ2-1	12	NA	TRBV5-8	TGTGCCAGCATGACTTTAGACAGTTTCCAGTTCTTC	CASMTLDSFQFF
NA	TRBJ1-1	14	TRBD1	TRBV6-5	TGTGCCAGCAGCGACAGGGGGCCGTACACTGAAGCTTTCTTT	CASSDRGPYTEAFF
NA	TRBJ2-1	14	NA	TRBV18	TGTGCCAGCTCACCCATAGACAGGCACAATGAGCAGTTCTTC	CASSPIDRHNEQFF
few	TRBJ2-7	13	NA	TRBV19	TGTGCCAGTAGGGTGGCGGGGCGCTACGAGCAGTACTTC	CASRVAGRYEQYF
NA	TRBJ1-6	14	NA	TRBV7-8	TGTGCCAGCAGTTCTAGGATAGCCAGCTCACCCCTCCACTTT	CASSSRIASSPLHF
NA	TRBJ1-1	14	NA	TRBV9	TGTGCCAGCAGCTCAGGGATGTACAACACTGAAGCTTTCTTT	CASSSGMYNTEAFF
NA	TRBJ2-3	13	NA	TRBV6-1	TGTGCCAGCAGTGAAGCGCGTAGAGATACGCAGTATTTT	CASSEARRDTQYF
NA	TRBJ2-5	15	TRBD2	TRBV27	TGTGCCAGCAGTTTGGGACTAGCGAACCAAGAGACCCAGTACTTC	CASSLGLANQETQYF
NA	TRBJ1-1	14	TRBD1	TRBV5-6	TGTGCCAGCAGCTACCCTGACAGGGCCACTGAAGCTTTCTTT	CASSYPDRATEAFF
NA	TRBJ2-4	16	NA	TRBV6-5	TGTGCCAGCAGTTACTCTCCAGCCGGAGGCAAAAACATTCAGTACTTC	CASSYSPAGGKNIQYF
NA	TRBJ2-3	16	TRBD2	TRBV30	TGTGCCTGGACCCGTCTTAGCGGGGGGGCCGCAGATACGCAGTATTTT	CAWTRLSGGAADTQYF
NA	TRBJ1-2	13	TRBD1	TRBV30	TGTGCCTGGAGTTACCGGGACAGAGATGGCTACACCTTC	CAWSYRDRDGYTF
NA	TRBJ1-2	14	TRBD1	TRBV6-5	TGTGCCAGCAGTATGGGACAGGGGAATTGGGGCTACACCTTC	CASSMGQGNWGYTF
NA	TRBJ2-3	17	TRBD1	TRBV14	TGTGCCAGCAGCCCCCGGGACAGGGGTTGGGGCACAGATACGCAGTATTTT	CASSPRDRGWGTDTQYF
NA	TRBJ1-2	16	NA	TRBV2	TGTGCCAGCAGCCCAAATGGTGGCAGGTCAGGGGATGGCTACACCTTC	CASSPNGGRSGDGYTF
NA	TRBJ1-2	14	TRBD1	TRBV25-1	TGTGCCAGCAGTGAATCAGGGGGGAGCTATGGCTACACCTTC	CASSESGGSYGYTF
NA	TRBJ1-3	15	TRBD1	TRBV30	TGTGCCTGGAGTTTGGACAGGGTGGGAGGAAACACCATATATTTT	CAWSLDRVGGNTIYF
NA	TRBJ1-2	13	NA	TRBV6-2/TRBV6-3	TGTGCCAGCAGCCAAACAGCTAACTATGGCTACACCTTC	CASSQTANYGYTF
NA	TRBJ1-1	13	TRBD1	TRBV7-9	TGTGCCAGCAACCATGAGACAGGGACTGAAGCTTTCTTT	CASNHETGTEAFF
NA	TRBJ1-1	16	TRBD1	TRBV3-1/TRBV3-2	TGTGCCAGCAGCCCTGGGACAGGAAGCATGAACACTGAAGCTTTCTTT	CASSPGTGSMNTEAFF